This T cell receptor (beta chain) comes out of a study of shared clonotypes between healthy human individuals. Regarding the study as a whole: Naive subsets tended to show greater estimated richness than memory subsets.

Repertoires were generated with immunoSEQ multiplex PCR, while TCRdb's copy carries only in-frame clones and drops some. The table includes fewer than 850,000 clones, 72% detected once. This clone was picked up a small number of times. Its target is unknown. The specimen sequenced was memory CD4+ T cells sorted from blood. Indicated subset: CD45RA-negative fraction. This TCR came from a woman aged 30 to 39 in good health.

Here the CDR3 DNA reads TGTGCCAGCAGTGCCACATTTCGGGGACACCAAGAAGCTTTCTTT. It is translated as CASSATFRGHQEAFF. The chain couples TRBV28 to TRBJ1-1, with D possibly matching TRBD1 (6 bases). Germline CDR1 and CDR2: MDHEN and SYDVKM. Trimming left V 5 bases short and J 8 bases short, with 21 bases between. The CDR3 runs 15 residues.